A single sample is the source of the 10 T cell receptor beta chains below, sequenced in a study of blood T cell repertoires in COVID-19. Libraries were prepared by immunoSEQ multiplex PCR; TCRdb keeps only in-frame clonotypes and omits some of them. The repertoire holds approximately 100,000 clones, with 60% to 85% as singletons. Sequences were obtained from peripheral blood. Source of these receptors: a human donor in a cohort sampled during active or convalescent COVID-19.

The gene calls are TRBV18 and TRBJ1-3; 8 bases are shared with TRBD1. V was pared by 0 bases and J by 2 bases, with 0 bases of the junction left unmatched. The CDR3 has 15 residues. Germline values: CDR1 KGHSH, CDR2 LQKENI. The CDR3 DNA is TGTGCCAGCTCACCACCGACAGGGGCTGGAAACACCATATATTTT. Translation: CASSPPTGAGNTIYF.

This clone has just one count. The rearrangement uses TRBV11-3 and TRBJ2-2; D is perhaps TRBD2 (5 bases). With 5 bases removed from V and 3 bases from J, the gap between germline ends came to 19 bases. CDR1 and CDR2 (germline): SGHNT, YENEEA. This CDR3 has 17 amino acids. CDR3 coding DNA: TGTGCCAGCAGCATAGGGCCGCCCGGACTGGACACCGGGGAGCTGTTTTTT. This translates into CASSIGPPGLDTGELFF.

J is TRBJ2-1 and V is TRBV27; perhaps TRBD1 as D (6 bases). CDR1 and CDR2 from the germline V gene are MNHEY and SMNVEV (reference sequence). The CDR3 is 13 residues long. V was shortened by 7 bases and J by 5 bases, with 12 bases between the two germline ends. CDR3 nucleotides: TGTGCCAGCATGGACAGTTTAGACAATGAGCAGTTCTTC. It is translated as CASMDSLDNEQFF.

In its sample, this clone was seen once. V gene TRBV19 combines with J gene TRBJ2-3, with 10 bases matching TRBD2. V was clipped by 5 bases and J by 4 bases; unmatched bases: 6. The CDR3 length is 15 residues. The germline gives CDR1 LNHDA, CDR2 SQIVND (reference sequence). CDR3 sequence reads: CASSPWLAGADTQYF. The DNA for the CDR3 is TGTGCCAGTAGTCCCTGGCTAGCGGGGGCAGATACGCAGTATTTT.

This chain links TRBV27 with TRBJ2-2; D is possibly TRBD2 (5 bases). V was clipped by 6 bases and J by 4 bases, with 12 bases between them. From germline, CDR1 is MNHEY and CDR2 SMNVEV (reference sequence). The CDR3 covers 14 residues. CDR3 residues: CASRLDYGTGELFF. The DNA of the CDR3 is TGTGCCAGCAGACTAGATTATGGCACCGGGGAGCTGTTTTTT.

This chain joins TRBV28 and TRBJ2-3, with TRBD2 identical over 8 bases. The CDR3 extends over 15 amino acids. CDR1 and CDR2 from the germline V gene are MDHEN and SYDVKM. J gave up 3 bases and V 7 bases, and 9 bases lay outside the gene matches. The CDR3 here is CASMGAGGLTDTQYF. Written as DNA, the CDR3 is TGTGCCAGCATGGGGGCGGGGGGCCTGACAGATACGCAGTATTTT.

The chain is built from TRBV6-5 and TRBJ1-1, with a possible D match to TRBD1 (5 bases). Germline-derived CDR1 and CDR2 are MNHEY and SVGAGI. CDR3 length equals 16 residues. Trimming removed 0 bases from V and 1 base from J, with 12 bases in between. The CDR3 DNA reads TGTGCCAGCAGTTACTCGGGACGGAGGGCGAACACTGAAGCTTTCTTT. Its protein is CASSYSGRRANTEAFF.

The chain links TRBV11-2 to TRBJ2-7; perhaps TRBD2 as D (5 bases). Trimming left V 0 bases short and J 2 bases short, with 11 bases between. CDR1 and CDR2 (germline): SGHAT, FQNNGV. CDR3 size: 15 residues. CDR3 amino acids: CASSLDRVGTYEQYF. The CDR3 DNA is TGTGCCAGCAGCTTAGATCGCGTCGGGACCTACGAGCAGTACTTC.

This clone was counted only a few times. The genes are TRBV5-1 and TRBJ2-3, with TRBD2 as a possible D gene (7 bases). This CDR3 region has 14 residues. Germline CDR1 is SGHRS and CDR2 is YFSETQ. V dropped 3 bases and J dropped 6 bases, with 14 bases sitting between them. The CDR3 sequence is CASSYAGALDTQYF. Here the CDR3 DNA reads TGCGCCAGCAGCTACGCGGGGGCTCTGGATACGCAGTATTTT.

The rearrangement uses TRBV27 and TRBJ2-7; the match to TRBD2 covers 7 bases. Germline V gene lookup returns CDR1 MNHEY and CDR2 SMNVEV (reference sequence). The CDR3 runs 13 residues. After removal of 6 bases from V and 6 bases from J, the junction contained 8 bases not matched to a gene. Written as DNA, the CDR3 is TGTGCCAGCAGCTGGGGGGGGAGTGCCGAGCAGTACTTC. It codes for CASSWGGSAEQYF.